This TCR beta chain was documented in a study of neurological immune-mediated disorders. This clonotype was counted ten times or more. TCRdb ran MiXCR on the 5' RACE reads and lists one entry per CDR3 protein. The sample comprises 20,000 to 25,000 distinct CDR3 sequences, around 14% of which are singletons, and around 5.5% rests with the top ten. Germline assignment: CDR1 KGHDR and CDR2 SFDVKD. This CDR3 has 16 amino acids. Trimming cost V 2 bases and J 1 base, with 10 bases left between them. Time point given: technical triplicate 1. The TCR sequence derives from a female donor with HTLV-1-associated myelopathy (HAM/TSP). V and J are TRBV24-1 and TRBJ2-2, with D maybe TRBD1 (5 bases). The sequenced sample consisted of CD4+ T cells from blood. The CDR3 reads CATSDYWQGNTGELFF. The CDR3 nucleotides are TGTGCCACCAGTGATTATTGGCAGGGGAACACCGGGGAGCTGTTTTTT.